This entry lists 5 T cell receptor beta chains sequenced from one sample in a study of T cell changes during pregnancy in multiple sclerosis. The data were produced by immunoSEQ multiplex PCR, yet TCRdb's version contains in-frame clones alone and is incomplete. The sample has approximately 110,000 clones, roughly 90% seen once. This specimen consisted of peripheral blood, obtained after pregnancy. The receptors were sampled from a female donor with multiple sclerosis, enrolled in a pregnancy study.

This clone was detected only once. V is TRBV15 and J is TRBJ2-1; D call uncertain. Trimming removed 4 bases from V and 0 bases from J, with 10 bases in between. Germline lookup yields CDR1 LNHNV and CDR2 YYDKDF (reference sequence). The CDR3 has 15 residues. The chain's CDR3 is CATSNYRRSYNEQFF. Written as DNA, the CDR3 is TGTGCCACCAGCAATTACAGACGCTCCTACAATGAGCAGTTCTTC.

This chain links TRBV19 with TRBJ1-1; 7 bases align to TRBD1. Germline assignment: CDR1 LNHDA and CDR2 SQIVND (reference sequence). The V segment lost 3 bases and the J segment 8 bases; nucleotides outside the gene matches: 12. The CDR3 extends over 15 amino acids. The CDR3 loop is CASSIPQTGVLEAFF. Written as DNA, the CDR3 is TGTGCCAGTAGTATTCCCCAAACAGGGGTCTTAGAAGCTTTCTTT.

The J gene is TRBJ1-2, the V gene TRBV5-1; TRBD1 is a possible D gene (6 bases). Germline V gene lookup returns CDR1 SGHRS and CDR2 YFSETQ. The length of the CDR3 is 15 residues. V was cut by 5 bases and J by 6 bases, with 20 bases left in between. CDR3 loop: CASSKGEMGLDGYTF. In DNA form, the CDR3 reads TGCGCCAGCAGTAAGGGGGAGATGGGGCTTGATGGCTACACCTTC.

The chain carries TRBV6-6 and TRBJ2-2, with 9 bases that match TRBD1. Germline trimming cut 7 bases from V and 5 bases from J; bases unmatched to any gene: 8. The CDR3 loop spans 15 amino acids. CDR1 and CDR2 (germline): MNHNY, SVGAGI (reference sequence). CDR3 DNA sequence: TGTGCCAGCACCCTCCCGGGACAGGGTACCGGGGAGCTGTTTTTT. Encoded protein: CASTLPGQGTGELFF.

This chain links TRBV2 with TRBJ2-2; possibly TRBD2 for D (6 bases). CDR3 size: 17 residues. CDR1 SNHLY and CDR2 FYNNEI come from the germline V gene. Deletions cut 4 bases from V and 2 bases from J, with 17 bases between. The CDR3 sequence is CASSGTLGLHNTGELFF. The CDR3 DNA follows: TGTGCCAGCAGTGGCACCCTGGGACTTCACAACACCGGGGAGCTGTTTTTT. The full variable domain, completed using reference TRBV2 and TRBJ2-2, is EPEVTQTPSHQVTQMGQEVILRCVPISNHLYFYWYRQILGQKVEFLVSFYNNEISEKSEIFDDQFSVERPDGSNFTLKIRSTKLEDSAMYFCASSGTLGLHNTGELFFGEGSRLTVL.